These 15 T cell receptor beta chains originate from one sample sequenced in a study of CD8 T cells in ankylosing spondylitis (dated by TCRdb to 2015 to 2018). Libraries were prepared through 5' RACE. Data came from an Illumina HiSeq 2500. TCRdb reprocessed the public reads (quality trimming at Q25 with fastp, clone calling with MiXCR) and kept in-frame beta chains. For every CDR3 protein sequence, its rows merge into one entry that carries the most common genes and DNA. The sample yields under 200,000 distinct CDR3 sequences; 11% were counted once. The ten largest clonotypes hold 25% to 35% of the sample. The specimen was blood, either unsorted or a sorted T cell fraction (not recorded which). The receptors here all came from a male donor with ankylosing spondylitis or in good health (not recorded which).

CDR3 protein: CASSFGAYEQYF. The CDR3, as DNA: TGTGCCAGCAGCTTTGGGGCCTACGAGCAGTACTTC. The V and J genes are TRBV7-2 and TRBJ2-7; no clear D gene. This CDR3 spans 12 amino acids. The germline V gene has CDR1 SGHTA and CDR2 FQGNSA. V was trimmed by 3 bases and J by 2 bases, leaving 5 bases between them. The variable domain in full, completed from reference TRBV7-2 and TRBJ2-7, reads GAGVSQSPSNKVTEKGKDVELRCDPISGHTALYWYRQSLGQGLEFLIYFQGNSAPDKSGLPSDRFSAERTGGSVSTLTIQRTQQEDSAVYLCASSFGAYEQYFGPGTRLTVT.

This clonotype has more than one count but fewer than ten. The chain employs TRBV20-1 and TRBJ2-1; 10 bases line up with TRBD2. CDR1 and CDR2 (germline): DFQATT, SNEGSKA (reference sequence). J gave up 2 bases and V 5 bases, and 9 bases lay outside the gene matches. This CDR3 is 16 amino acids long. The CDR3 nucleotides read TGCAGTGCTCTCGCCATCCTAGCGGGGGCCTACAATGAGCAGTTCTTC. This encodes CSALAILAGAYNEQFF.

This clonotype occurred once. A much larger clone lies a single base off, so this may be a read error. This sequence joins TRBV5-1 and TRBJ2-1, with a possible D match to TRBD1 (7 bases). V was trimmed by 4 bases and J by 0 bases, leaving 8 bases between them. Germline CDR1 and CDR2: SGHRS and YFSETQ. This CDR3 comprises 14 residues. CDR3 in amino acids: CASSQGGSYNEQFF. As DNA, the CDR3 is TGCGCCAGCAGCCAGGGGGGCTCCTACAATGAGCAGTTCTTC.

This clonotype was recorded many times. The chain couples TRBV27 to TRBJ1-1, with 7 bases identical to TRBD1. Germline assignment: CDR1 MNHEY and CDR2 SMNVEV (reference sequence). V dropped 7 bases and J dropped 1; count of bases not matched to a gene: 9. The CDR3 has 15 residues. The CDR3 region is CASTRRQGWNTEAFF. The CDR3 nucleotides read TGTGCCAGCACCCGACGACAGGGATGGAACACTGAAGCTTTCTTT.

As concerns this clonotype: This sequence may be a read error, since a much larger clone differs from it by one base. The genes are TRBV12-3 or TRBV12-4 and TRBJ2-1, with a possible D match to TRBD2 (5 bases). This CDR3 spans 15 amino acids. Here the CDR3 DNA reads TGTGCCAGCAGTTTAGCCGGGGTAGTAACCAATGCGCAGTTCTTC. Translated: CASSLAGVVTNAQFF.

In this sample, this clonotype turned up many times. This chain joins TRBV12-3 or TRBV12-4 and TRBJ2-1, with 9 bases matching TRBD2. V gave up 3 bases and J gave up 7 bases; unmatched junction bases: 10. CDR3 length equals 16 residues. CDR3 coding DNA: TGTGCCAGCAGTTTCCAAGCGGGGGGCCGTTATAATGAGCAGTTCTTC. The encoded protein is CASSFQAGGRYNEQFF.

This clonotype was counted many times. This sequence joins TRBV7-2 and TRBJ2-3; TRBD1 or TRBD2 may be the D gene (5 bases each). CDR3 length equals 14 residues. Germline assignment: CDR1 SGHTA and CDR2 FQGNSA. Trimming shortened V by 1 base and J by 1 base, and 6 bases separated the two germline ends. This CDR3 is CASSLGDRTDTQYF. CDR3 nucleotide sequence: TGTGCCAGCAGCTTAGGGGACCGCACAGATACGCAGTATTTT.

The table lists this clonotype with many counts. The rearrangement links TRBV4-3 to TRBJ2-7, with D maybe TRBD1 (5 bases). The CDR3 length is 14 residues. Trimming took 3 bases from V and 3 from J, leaving 12 bases between them. The germline V gene encodes CDR1 LGHNA and CDR2 YSLEER. CDR3 protein: CASSHQGEGYEQYF. Written as DNA, the CDR3 is TGCGCCAGCAGCCACCAGGGTGAAGGCTACGAGCAGTACTTC.

In its sample, this clonotype was seen many times. The rearrangement links TRBV9 to TRBJ2-2; D may be TRBD2 (6 bases). Germline loops: CDR1 SGDLS, CDR2 YYNGEE. This CDR3 has 20 amino acids. V gave up 6 bases and J gave up 2 bases, with 29 bases separating them. In DNA, the CDR3 is TGTGCCAGCACGTCGTCAACGGGAGCGAGCCGGCTCCAAAACACCGGGGAGCTGTTTTTT. This gives the protein CASTSSTGASRLQNTGELFF.

There are many counts of this clonotype. The chain has TRBV20-1 and TRBJ2-1; D is possibly TRBD1 (6 bases). The CDR3 runs 16 residues. The germline V gene has CDR1 DFQATT and CDR2 SNEGSKA (reference sequence). V dropped 6 bases and J dropped 0 bases, with 18 bases sitting between them. CDR3 amino acids: CSAFPGHLSSYNEQFF. In DNA, the CDR3 is TGCAGTGCCTTCCCGGGACACTTGAGCTCCTACAATGAGCAGTTCTTC.

V is TRBV9 and J is TRBJ2-4, with TRBD2 matching 15 bases. The germline V gene encodes CDR1 SGDLS and CDR2 YYNGEE. The J segment lost 1 base and the V segment lost 3 bases, leaving 2 bases of the junction unmatched. The CDR3 loop spans 17 amino acids. In DNA, the CDR3 is TGTGCCAGCAGCGCCGGGACTAGCGGGGGGGCCAAAAACATTCAGTACTTC. Protein: CASSAGTSGGAKNIQYF.

The sample holds a few counts of this clonotype. The rearrangement joins TRBV7-9 to TRBJ2-7; D possibly uses TRBD1 or TRBD2 (5 bases each). CDR1 is SEHNR and CDR2 is FQNEAQ in the germline V gene (reference sequence). V was cut by 5 bases and J by 4 bases, with 15 bases left in between. The CDR3 has 14 amino acids. Here the CDR3 reads CASSGDAHLYEQYF. CDR3 coding DNA: TGTGCCAGCAGCGGGGACGCTCATCTGTACGAGCAGTACTTC. Full variable domain (outside the CDR3, taken from reference TRBV7-9 and TRBJ2-7): DTGVSQNPRHKITKRGQNVTFRCDPISEHNRLYWYRQTLGQGPEFLTYFQNEAQLEKSRLLSDRFSAERPKGSFSTLEIQRTEQGDSAMYLCASSGDAHLYEQYFGPGTRLTVT.

On this clonotype: This may stem from a read error, because a much larger clone lies one nucleotide away. This chain connects TRBV4-3 to TRBJ2-3; D is unresolved. CDR1 and CDR2 (germline): LGHNA, YSLEER. This CDR3 has 15 residues. CDR3 loop: CASSQDFETTDAQYF. The CDR3 coding sequence is TGCGCCAGCAGCCAAGATTTCGAAACCACAGATGCGCAGTATTTT.

This sequence joins TRBV7-2 and TRBJ2-7; the match to TRBD2 covers 7 bases. V lost 1 base, J lost 4 bases, and 7 bases stayed unmatched. This CDR3 is built from 15 residues. Germline loops: CDR1 SGHTA, CDR2 FQGNSA. The CDR3 spells CASSLVIGGRYEQYF. In DNA, the CDR3 is TGTGCCAGCAGCTTAGTAATCGGGGGGAGGTACGAGCAGTACTTC.

This clonotype has ten or more counts. The genes are TRBV5-1 and TRBJ2-3, with TRBD1 identical over 7 bases. This CDR3 comprises 15 residues. Germline values: CDR1 SGHRS, CDR2 YFSETQ. V lost 3 bases and J lost 6; bases outside the gene matches: 10. The CDR3 loop is CASSSGLEDRDTQYF. As DNA, the CDR3 is TGCGCCAGCAGCTCTGGTCTTGAGGACAGGGATACGCAGTATTTT.